This T cell receptor (beta chain) was identified in a study of shared clonotypes between healthy human individuals. Study results and limitations: Naive subsets usually exceeded memory subsets in estimated richness. Four donors shared around 5.2% of their naive CD4 clonotypes. Researchers sampled only blood; tissue repertoires likely differ. Represented genetic and exposure-history diversity was restricted by having few donors.

As concerns this clone: What it binds is not known.

The ends lost 2 bases at V and 6 bases at J; junction bases unmatched: 9. Germline V CDR1 and CDR2: MGHRA, YSYEKL. The CDR3 covers 16 residues. The table came from immunoSEQ multiplex PCR; TCRdb's copy has only in-frame clones and leaves some out. The data hold 780,000 or so clones, with approximately 72% observed a single time. The sequenced sample was memory CD4+ T cells sorted from blood. This sample's subset: CD45RA-negative fraction. The TCR was taken from a woman aged 30 to 39 in good health. This chain links TRBV4-1 with TRBJ2-7, with 11 bases lining up with TRBD1. The CDR3 bases are TGCGCCAGCAGCCAACCCGAGGGACAGGGGGTTTCCGAGCAGTACTTC. This encodes CASSQPEGQGVSEQYF.